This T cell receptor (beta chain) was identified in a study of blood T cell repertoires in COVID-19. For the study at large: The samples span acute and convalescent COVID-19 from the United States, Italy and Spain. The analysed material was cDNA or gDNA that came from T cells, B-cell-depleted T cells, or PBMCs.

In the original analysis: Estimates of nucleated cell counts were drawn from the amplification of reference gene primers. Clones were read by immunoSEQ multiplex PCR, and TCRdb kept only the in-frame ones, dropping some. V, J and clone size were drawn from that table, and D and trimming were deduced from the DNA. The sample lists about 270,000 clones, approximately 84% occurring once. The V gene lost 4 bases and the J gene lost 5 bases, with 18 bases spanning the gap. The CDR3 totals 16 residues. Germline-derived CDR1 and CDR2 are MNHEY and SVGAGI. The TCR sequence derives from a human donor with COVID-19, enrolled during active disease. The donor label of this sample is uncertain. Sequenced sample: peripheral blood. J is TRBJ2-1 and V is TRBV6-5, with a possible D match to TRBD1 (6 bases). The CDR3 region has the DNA TGTGCCAGCAGTTCGATCCGGGGTACAGGGAACAATGAGCAGTTCTTC. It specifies CASSSIRGTGNNEQFF.